These T cell receptor beta chains were read from a single sample in a study of blood T cell repertoires in COVID-19. Profiled with immunoSEQ multiplex PCR; TCRdb holds only in-frame clones, not every one. The table records 250,000 to 350,000 clones, over 75% of them present only once. Sequencing input: peripheral blood. These receptors were obtained from a human donor with COVID-19, enrolled during active disease. The donor label of this sample is uncertain. Both conserved end residues are part of each CDR3. D genes are given only for firm matches. Part of the rows lack a size; the others show once, few, many or a class for expanded clones.

d_gene	j_gene	v_gene	abundance	CDR3aa	CDR3nt
-	TRBJ2-6	TRBV9	-	CASSVVRGSGANVLTF	TGTGCCAGCAGCGTAGTCCGGGGCTCTGGGGCCAACGTCCTGACTTTC
-	TRBJ2-5	TRBV9	-	CASSAPRTAPEQETQYF	TGTGCCAGCAGCGCCCCCCGGACAGCCCCGGAACAAGAGACCCAGTACTTC
TRBD1	TRBJ2-7	TRBV6-5	-	CASSYPDRAGEQYF	TGTGCCAGCAGTTACCCCGACAGGGCGGGCGAGCAGTACTTC
TRBD1	TRBJ1-2	TRBV5-1	-	CASSGGARQGASYGYTF	TGCGCCAGCAGCGGGGGGGCCCGACAGGGGGCTTCTTATGGCTACACCTTC
-	TRBJ1-1	TRBV3-1/TRBV3-2	-	CASSPAGGASEAFF	TGTGCCAGCAGCCCCGCCGGGGGGGCGTCTGAAGCTTTCTTT
-	TRBJ2-1	TRBV5-4	-	CASSFPRMWAHNEQFF	TGTGCCAGCAGCTTTCCTCGGATGTGGGCCCACAATGAGCAGTTCTTC
-	TRBJ2-2	TRBV14	few	CASSQDVFGVSGELFF	TGTGCCAGCAGCCAAGATGTTTTTGGAGTATCCGGGGAGCTGTTTTTT
-	TRBJ2-5	TRBV15	-	CATRGGLLTQETQYF	TGTGCCACCAGGGGAGGCCTTTTGACCCAAGAGACCCAGTACTTC
-	TRBJ1-1	TRBV6-5	-	CASTRGAGNTEAFF	TGTGCCAGCACCCGGGGAGCAGGGAACACTGAAGCTTTCTTT
-	TRBJ2-5	TRBV3-1/TRBV3-2	-	CASSRTGTPETQYF	TGTGCCAGCAGTCGAACCGGGACACCAGAGACCCAGTACTTC
TRBD1	TRBJ2-2	TRBV5-1	-	CASRSGQGPGELFF	TGCGCCAGCAGATCAGGACAGGGGCCCGGGGAGCTGTTTTTT
TRBD2	TRBJ2-5	TRBV28	-	CASSLDWAGAVETQYF	TGTGCCAGCAGTTTAGATTGGGCGGGAGCGGTGGAGACCCAGTACTTC
-	TRBJ1-1	TRBV4-1	-	CASSQGRGSGNTEAFF	TGCGCCAGCAGCCAAGGGCGAGGGTCGGGGAACACTGAAGCTTTCTTT
-	TRBJ2-3	TRBV2	-	CASTGLEGTDTQYF	TGTGCCAGCACTGGACTCGAGGGCACAGATACGCAGTATTTT
TRBD1	TRBJ2-7	TRBV28	-	CASGPTGSGYEQYF	TGTGCCAGCGGGCCGACAGGGAGCGGCTACGAGCAGTACTTC
TRBD2	TRBJ2-1	TRBV2	-	CASTATSAYNEQFF	TGTGCCAGCACCGCGACTAGCGCTTACAATGAGCAGTTCTTC
-	TRBJ2-7	TRBV5-4	-	CASSLLDSPSEQYF	TGTGCCAGCAGCTTATTGGACAGTCCCAGCGAGCAGTACTTC
TRBD2	TRBJ2-7	TRBV30	few	CACSGERHYEQYF	TGTGCCTGTAGCGGGGAAAGACATTACGAGCAGTACTTC
TRBD1	TRBJ1-1	TRBV28	few	CASSSYRGIVEAFF	TGTGCCAGCAGTTCTTACAGGGGGATCGTTGAAGCTTTCTTT
-	TRBJ2-1	TRBV7-3	-	CASSLAGGNEQFF	TGTGCCAGCAGCTTAGCCGGGGGTAATGAGCAGTTCTTC
-	TRBJ1-2	TRBV3-1/TRBV3-2	-	CASSQDLNGANYGYTF	TGTGCCAGCAGCCAAGATCTTAACGGAGCTAACTATGGCTACACCTTC
-	TRBJ2-2	TRBV19	-	CASSIAGADTGELFF	TGTGCCAGTAGTATAGCAGGGGCCGACACCGGGGAGCTGTTTTTT
TRBD1	TRBJ2-7	TRBV5-1	few	CASSSSRGTGGVEQYF	TGCGCCAGCAGCTCCTCTCGGGGGACAGGGGGAGTCGAGCAGTACTTC
TRBD1	TRBJ2-3	TRBV11-2	-	CASSSAAGTGMRTQYF	TGTGCCAGCAGCTCGGCCGCCGGGACAGGGATGCGCACGCAGTATTTT
-	TRBJ1-1	TRBV6-5	-	CASSGLGVPGAEAFF	TGTGCCAGCAGCGGACTCGGGGTCCCGGGCGCTGAAGCTTTCTTT
TRBD1	TRBJ1-5	TRBV19	-	CASSIVQGASGFGPQHF	TGTGCCAGTAGTATCGTACAGGGGGCGTCGGGTTTTGGGCCCCAGCATTTT
-	TRBJ2-7	TRBV5-4	once	CASSLGGGSYEQYF	TGTGCCAGCAGCTTAGGGGGAGGGTCCTACGAGCAGTACTTC
-	TRBJ2-5	TRBV28	-	CASSPGRGRQETQYF	TGTGCCAGCAGTCCCGGTAGGGGGAGACAAGAGACCCAGTACTTC
-	TRBJ1-1	TRBV6-2/TRBV6-3	few	CASSYQGEAFF	TGTGCCAGCAGTTATCAGGGTGAAGCTTTCTTT
TRBD1	TRBJ2-5	TRBV7-7	-	CASSSGTAQETQYF	TGTGCTAGCAGCTCCGGGACAGCCCAAGAGACCCAGTACTTC
-	TRBJ1-4	TRBV27	-	CASSLQGLPEKLFF	TGTGCCAGCAGCCTCCAGGGTTTACCTGAAAAACTGTTTTTT
TRBD1	TRBJ2-1	TRBV2	-	CAGGSGGSYNEQFF	TGTGCCGGGGGATCAGGGGGCTCCTACAATGAGCAGTTCTTC
TRBD2	TRBJ2-1	TRBV20-1	once	CSASGQVKGAGYNEQFF	TGCAGTGCTAGTGGGCAGGTGAAGGGAGCGGGGTACAATGAGCAGTTCTTC
-	TRBJ2-7	TRBV7-2	-	CASSPGSGRSTYEQYF	TGTGCCAGCAGCCCCGGGAGCGGGCGGTCGACCTACGAGCAGTACTTC
-	TRBJ1-3	TRBV28	few	CASSAPGGAIEAVRNTIYF	TGTGCCAGCAGTGCCCCGGGGGGTGCGATTGAAGCGGTACGAAACACCATATATTTT
-	TRBJ2-3	TRBV5-1	-	CASSFGDTRGGTDTQYF	TGCGCCAGCAGCTTTGGGGACACCAGGGGGGGCACAGATACGCAGTATTTT
TRBD1	TRBJ1-6	TRBV5-1	-	CASSWGTGVNSPLHF	TGCGCCAGCAGCTGGGGGACAGGGGTTAATTCACCCCTCCACTTT
-	TRBJ1-6	TRBV19	once	CASSIQGLENSPLHF	TGTGCCAGTAGTATACAGGGGTTAGAAAATTCACCCCTCCACTTT
-	TRBJ1-4	TRBV7-3	-	CASSSSGATNEKLFF	TGTGCCAGCAGCTCCTCGGGGGCAACTAATGAAAAACTGTTTTTT
-	TRBJ1-2	TRBV19	-	CASSIDRGASYGYTF	TGTGCCAGTAGTATAGATCGGGGGGCATCCTATGGCTACACCTTC
TRBD1	TRBJ2-7	TRBV6-5	-	CASSPDRGPRGEQYF	TGTGCCAGCAGCCCGGACAGGGGGCCCAGGGGTGAGCAGTACTTC
TRBD2	TRBJ2-3	TRBV30	-	CAWNRGRTDTQYF	TGTGCCTGGAACCGCGGGAGGACAGATACGCAGTATTTT
TRBD1	TRBJ1-6	TRBV30	-	CAWSVRSSGTGDSPLHF	TGTGCCTGGAGTGTACGGTCTTCCGGGACAGGGGATTCACCCCTCCACTTT
-	TRBJ2-7	TRBV2	-	CASTSQATSEQYF	TGTGCCAGCACCTCCCAAGCTACTAGCGAGCAGTACTTC
TRBD2	TRBJ2-1	TRBV10-3	-	CAISGLAGGPGEQFF	TGTGCCATCAGTGGACTAGCGGGAGGGCCGGGTGAGCAGTTCTTC
-	TRBJ2-1	TRBV3-1/TRBV3-2	-	CASSQDFGGAPYNEQFF	TGTGCCAGCAGCCAAGATTTTGGGGGGGCCCCCTACAATGAGCAGTTCTTC
-	TRBJ1-2	TRBV2	-	CASSEALRGNYGYTF	TGTGCCAGCAGTGAAGCGCTCAGGGGTAACTATGGCTACACCTTC
-	TRBJ1-4	TRBV29-1	-	CSAREGFAEKLFF	TGCAGCGCAAGGGAGGGGTTTGCTGAAAAACTGTTTTTT
TRBD2	TRBJ2-1	TRBV29-1	once	CSLSRGGSYNEQFF	TGCAGCCTATCGCGGGGGGGCTCCTACAATGAGCAGTTCTTC
-	TRBJ2-2	TRBV3-1/TRBV3-2	once	CASSQDTGTGELFF	TGTGCCAGCAGCCAAGATACAGGGACCGGGGAGCTGTTTTTT
-	TRBJ1-2	TRBV12-3/TRBV12-4	-	CASSPAEDYGYTF	TGTGCCAGCAGCCCCGCGGAGGACTATGGCTACACCTTC
-	TRBJ1-2	TRBV5-6	-	CASSLEARGYTF	TGTGCCAGCAGCTTGGAAGCGAGGGGCTACACCTTC
TRBD2	TRBJ2-3	TRBV10-1	-	CASSEMASGIGATDTQYF	TGCGCCAGCAGTGAGATGGCTAGCGGGATCGGGGCCACAGATACGCAGTATTTT
-	TRBJ2-5	TRBV29-1	few	CSVEGPGWEETQYF	TGCAGCGTTGAAGGTCCAGGGTGGGAAGAGACCCAGTACTTC
-	TRBJ1-3	TRBV10-3	-	CAISSRGDGNTIYF	TGTGCCATCAGTTCCCGCGGGGATGGAAACACCATATATTTT
TRBD2	TRBJ2-3	TRBV24-1	once	CATSDPRLAGTDTQYF	TGTGCCACCAGTGATCCACGACTAGCGGGCACAGATACGCAGTATTTT
TRBD1	TRBJ1-6	TRBV19	-	CASSPGTADNSPLHF	TGTGCCAGTAGCCCGGGGACAGCCGATAATTCACCCCTCCACTTT